The T cell receptor (beta chain) described here comes from a study of T cells in Graves' hyperthyroidism and ophthalmopathy (dated by TCRdb to between 2018 and 2021). For the wider study: To identify distinguishing TCR V-J signatures, a discovery cohort of around 100 patients was used, comprising some 45 with Graves' ophthalmopathy and 57 with stable Graves' hyperthyroidism. Prospective prediction of ophthalmopathy was tested in an independent validation cohort consisting of fewer than 20 hyperthyroidism patients and about 17 patients who later progressed to ophthalmopathy. In more than 5 Graves' hyperthyroidism patients, the study also compared T-cell repertoires from thyroid tissue with T-cell repertoires from blood. The 100 discovery patients were randomly split 7:3 into training and test sets. After blood sampling, hyperthyroidism patients were treated with methimazole at a starting dose of 30 mg daily, and ophthalmopathy patients were treated with high-dose intravenous methylprednisolone. TCR Vbeta CDR3 sequencing of 120 to 150 peripheral blood samples (over 40 ophthalmopathy, roughly 72 hyperthyroidism and approximately 17 progressor patients) is reported in the paper. The paper's findings and limits, for the study overall: No statistical method was used to fix the sample size in advance, and group allocation was not hidden from the investigators. During validation, the model predicted progression to ophthalmopathy a median of about 6.3 months ahead of onset, with roughly 65% sensitivity and roughly 72% specificity. Blood samples also contained most of the expanded thyroid clonotypes (frequency above 0.001), which suggests that blood repertoires may reflect thyroid immune responses. A 13 V-J signature model separated ophthalmopathy from stable hyperthyroidism, with 87.88% sensitivity and just under 84% specificity in cross-validation and 80%/75% in testing.

A patient counted as having stable Graves' hyperthyroidism if no progression to ophthalmopathy occurred over 18 months of follow-up. Hyperthyroidism patients were newly diagnosed, with disease duration under 2 months, and aged 18 to 65 years. Patients with uncontrolled infections, other autoimmune diseases, pregnancy or lactation were excluded. Clinical symptoms, serum thyroxine and TRAb, thyroid ultrasound, and orbital computed tomography formed the basis for the diagnoses. Trizol reagent was used to extract total RNA, and RNA quality was then checked on an Agilent 2100 Bioanalyzer. V lost 5 bases and J lost 5 bases, and the count of bases not matched to a germline gene is 4. CDR1 and CDR2, per the germline V gene, are SQVTM and ANQGSEA. From cysteine to phenylalanine, the CDR3 is 13 amino acids long. The DNA shown is the 39-base CDR3, in frame from base 1. TCR beta CDR3 regions were amplified from RNA transcripts. A first-round RT-PCR of the TCR CDR3 used the HTBI primer set with the Qiagen OneStep RT-PCR kit. A second multiplex PCR round built the libraries, followed by size selection and purification. The libraries were sequenced on an Illumina HiSeq2000 using paired-end 100 bp reads. As for the authors' bioinformatics: SOAPnuke was used to process the raw data, with reads discarded if the reads contained adapters or uncalled bases, had a mean Phred below 15, or lacked an exact constant-primer or identifier match. COPE v1.2.5 was used to merge the high-quality paired reads, and each unique nucleotide sequence was defined as a clonotype. Clonotypes were aligned to IMGT TRBV, TRBD and TRBJ reference segments using MiTCR v1.1. Only V-J combinations with frequency above 0.0001, covering approximately 99% of repertoires, were analysed. The TCS score was defined as F50 (clonal expansion) divided by E x V (chaos), with BLOSUM62-based TCRdist calculated between CDR3 peptides within each V-J. Welch's t-statistics and random forest reduced around 550 V-J features to around 14, which were used in a naive Bayes classifier (R e1071). The Morisita-Horn index was used to measure how similar the thyroid and blood repertoires were. TCRdb reworked the public reads: Q25 trimming with fastp, MiXCR clone assembly, productive beta chains retained. A single entry per CDR3 protein holds the most common genes and DNA from its merged rows. These V and J calls derive from TCRdb rather than the authors' analysis. The sample table records 500,000 to 600,000 distinct CDR3 sequences; 40% to 55% of these occur just once. Approximately 8.4% of the sample lies in the top ten.

Comments on this clonotype: What antigen it recognizes has not been identified. Base qualities are not recorded, but no much larger clone differs from it by a single base.

The TCR originated in a woman aged 18-30 years with Graves' hyperthyroidism. Sequenced sample: peripheral blood or thyroid tissue (not recorded which). The V and J segments used are TRBV29-1 and TRBJ1-1; 11 central nucleotides agree with TRBD1. For the CDR3, the sequence is CSVRGDRGTEAFF. The DNA reads TGCAGCGTTCGAGGGGACAGGGGGACTGAAGCTTTCTTT.